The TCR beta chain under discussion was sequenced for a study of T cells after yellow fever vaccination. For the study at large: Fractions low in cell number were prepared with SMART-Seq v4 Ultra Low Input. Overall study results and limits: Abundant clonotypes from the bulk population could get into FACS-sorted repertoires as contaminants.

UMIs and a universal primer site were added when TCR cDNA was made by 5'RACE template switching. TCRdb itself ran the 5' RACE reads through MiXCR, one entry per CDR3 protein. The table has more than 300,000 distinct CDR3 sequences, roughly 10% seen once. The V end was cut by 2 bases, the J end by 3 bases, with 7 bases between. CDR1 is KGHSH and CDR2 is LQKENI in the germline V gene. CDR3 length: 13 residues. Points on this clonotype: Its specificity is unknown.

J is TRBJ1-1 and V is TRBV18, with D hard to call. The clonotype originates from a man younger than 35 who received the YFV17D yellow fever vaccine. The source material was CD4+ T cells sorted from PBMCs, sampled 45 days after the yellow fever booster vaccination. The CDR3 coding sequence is TGTGCCAGCTCACCAGGGGTTTACACTGAAGCTTTCTTT. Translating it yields CASSPGVYTEAFF.